The 26 T cell receptor beta chains below all came from one sample that was sequenced in a study of cytomegalovirus exposure and HLA in healthy donors. A multiplex PCR was run with 60 Vbeta primers and 13 Jbeta primers. The assay was immunoSEQ multiplex PCR, and TCRdb's table has in-frame clones only and misses some. This table holds some 160,000 clones, 60% to 85% found once. Sequencing was performed on PBMCs. The source of these receptors is a woman aged 40 to 50 in good health and CMV-seronegative.

The gene calls are TRBV2 and TRBJ2-5; TRBD1 matches at 7 bases. The V segment lost 6 bases and the J segment 1 base; nucleotides outside the gene matches: 2. Germline lookup yields CDR1 SNHLY and CDR2 FYNNEI. The CDR3 spans 13 residues. The CDR3 region has the DNA TGTGCCAGCAGCCGGGACAGCCAAGAGACCCAGTACTTC. The encoded protein is CASSRDSQETQYF.

This clone was picked up a small number of times. V and J are TRBV6-5 and TRBJ1-5, with 8 nucleotides matching TRBD1. Germline CDR1 and CDR2: MNHEY and SVGAGI. The V segment lost 6 bases and the J segment 4 bases; nucleotides outside the gene matches: 5. The CDR3 runs to 14 residues. The DNA for the CDR3 is TGTGCCAGCAGGCGGACAGGGAGAAATCAGCCCCAGCATTTT. This encodes CASRRTGRNQPQHF.

This clone was seen just once. The gene calls are TRBV18 and TRBJ2-5; D remains ambiguous. Judging by the DNA end, TRBJ2-7 fits better; the J call may be wrong. The CDR3 contains 12 residues. Germline V gives CDR1 KGHSH, CDR2 LQKENI. The DNA of the CDR3 is TGTGCCAGCTCACCAGGGCAAGGCGAGCAGTACTTC. Protein sequence: CASSPGQGEQYF.

This rearrangement joins TRBV5-8 to TRBJ1-4; 8 bases are a match to TRBD1. After removal of 3 bases from V and 7 bases from J, the junction contained 2 bases not matched to a gene. The CDR3 spans 13 residues. The germline V gene encodes CDR1 SGHTS and CDR2 YDEGEE. As DNA, the CDR3 is TGTGCCAGCAGCTACGACAGGGGTGAAAAACTGTTTTTT. Amino acids: CASSYDRGEKLFF.

The V gene is TRBV7-2, the J gene TRBJ1-2; 11 bases fit TRBD1. CDR1 is SGHTA, CDR2 FQGNSA, per germline. Trimming took 10 bases from V and 8 from J; bases not matched to a gene: 6. This CDR3 has 12 residues. The CDR3 sequence: CAIGQGAKGYTF. CDR3 sequence (DNA): TGTGCCATAGGACAGGGGGCGAAGGGCTACACCTTC.

The genes are TRBV12-5 and TRBJ2-7, with D perhaps TRBD1 (6 bases). The CDR3 is made up of 18 amino acids. Trimming took off 0 bases at V and 2 bases at J, with 20 bases between the two ends. Germline CDR1 and CDR2: LGHNT and FRNRAP. In nucleotides, the CDR3 is TGTGCTAGTGGTTTGGTACAGGGCCGGACATCATCACCCTACGAGCAGTACTTC. Protein product: CASGLVQGRTSSPYEQYF.

This clone was seen a handful of times. The CDR3 nucleotides are TGCAGCGTTGTACCTTTGCAGGGCGAAGCTTTCTTT. Protein product: CSVVPLQGEAFF. The chain links TRBV29-1 to TRBJ1-1; D might be TRBD1 (5 bases). Per germline, CDR1 SQVTM and CDR2 ANQGSEA. V lost 4 bases and J 8 bases, leaving 14 bases between the germline ends. The CDR3 is 12 amino acids.

This clone was observed a single time. The gene calls are TRBV7-9 and TRBJ2-5; the D gene is possibly TRBD2 (6 bases). V shed 3 bases and J shed 7 bases, with 21 bases lying between them. Per the germline V gene, CDR1 is SEHNR and CDR2 is FQNEAQ (reference sequence). CDR3 length equals 16 residues. The CDR3 region is CASSLGAGPPAGTQYF. CDR3 DNA sequence: TGTGCCAGCAGCTTGGGCGCGGGACCCCCCGCGGGGACCCAGTACTTC.

The V gene is TRBV7-9, the J gene TRBJ1-6, with D unresolved. CDR1 SEHNR and CDR2 FQNEAQ come from the germline V gene (reference sequence). The length of the CDR3 is 17 residues. Trimming left V 5 bases short and J 4 bases short, with 18 bases between. CDR3 amino acids: CASSQLRSGEYNSPLHF. CDR3 bases: TGTGCCAGCAGCCAATTGAGATCAGGCGAATATAATTCACCCCTCCACTTT.

The chain couples TRBV14 to TRBJ2-3; the D is unclear. Germline V gene data show CDR1 as SGHDN and CDR2 as FVKESK. CDR3 length: 17 amino acids. V lost 4 bases, J lost 8 bases, and 25 bases lay in between. The CDR3 nucleotides read TGTGCCAGCAGCCCTCTAACGTCGGCCAAAAACCGGGTTACGCAGTATTTT. This codes for CASSPLTSAKNRVTQYF.

This clone was seen just once. The V call is TRBV28, the J call TRBJ1-3; D unresolved. Germline V lookup: CDR1 MDHEN, CDR2 SYDVKM. Trimming cost V 5 bases and J 4 bases, with 9 bases left between them. The CDR3 covers 13 residues. DNA for the CDR3: TGTGCCAGCAGTCGCCAGGCCGGAAACACCATATATTTT. Protein product: CASSRQAGNTIYF.

The chain joins TRBV6-6 to TRBJ1-1; D gene unclear. The germline V gene has CDR1 MNHNY and CDR2 SVGAGI (reference sequence). CDR3 length equals 14 residues. Trimming stripped 0 bases from V and 4 bases from J, with 9 bases between. CDR3 protein: CASSYSEGGTEAFF. The DNA for the CDR3 is TGTGCCAGCAGTTACTCCGAGGGCGGCACTGAAGCTTTCTTT.

The genes are TRBV10-2 and TRBJ1-1, with 7 bases matching TRBD1. Unmatched junction bases numbered 6, after V lost 6 bases and J lost 2 bases. The CDR3 sequence is 14 residues long. From germline, CDR1 is WSHSY and CDR2 SAAADI. The CDR3 here is CASRPGTVNTEAFF. Here the CDR3 DNA reads TGCGCCAGCAGACCCGGGACAGTAAACACTGAAGCTTTCTTT.

This clone was detected ten times or more. This sequence joins TRBV5-6 and TRBJ1-4, with TRBD1 as a possible D gene (5 bases). V shed 4 bases and J shed 6 bases, with 13 bases lying between them. CDR3 length: 14 amino acids. Germline V gene sequence: CDR1 SGHDT, CDR2 YYEEEE. The CDR3 bases are TGTGCCAGCAGCGTAGGGACTGCTTATGAAAAACTGTTTTTT. Encoded protein: CASSVGTAYEKLFF.

CDR3: CAIRPIGLSDYGYTF. In DNA form, the CDR3 reads TGTGCCATCAGACCAATAGGACTTTCGGACTATGGCTACACCTTC. This chain joins TRBV10-3 and TRBJ1-2; D unresolved. The CDR3 spans 15 residues. V was clipped by 6 bases and J by 3 bases, with 17 bases between them. Germline V gives CDR1 ENHRY, CDR2 SYGVKD.

CDR3: CASSFIVAEQFF. As DNA, the CDR3 is TGTGCCAGCAGCTTCATAGTTGCTGAGCAGTTCTTC. This chain links TRBV5-6 with TRBJ2-1; D uncertain. The germline V gene encodes CDR1 SGHDT and CDR2 YYEEEE. The V and J ends lost 2 bases and 9 bases respectively, with 9 bases between them. The CDR3 is made up of 12 amino acids.

The chain is built from TRBV9 and TRBJ2-1; 10 nucleotides match TRBD2. The CDR3 consists of 16 residues. Germline V gene sequence: CDR1 SGDLS, CDR2 YYNGEE. The V segment lost 4 bases and the J segment 4 bases; nucleotides outside the gene matches: 8. The CDR3 loop reads CASSPGAGGPYNEQFF. CDR3 nucleotide sequence: TGTGCCAGCAGCCCCGGAGCGGGGGGGCCTTACAATGAGCAGTTCTTC.

This sequence joins TRBV28 and TRBJ1-2; D perhaps matches TRBD1 (5 bases). There are 12 residues in the CDR3. V lost 7 bases, J lost 1 base, and 7 bases lay in between. Germline CDR1 is MDHEN and CDR2 is SYDVKM. CDR3 nucleotide sequence: TGTGCCAGCACTCAGGGTAACTATGGCTACACCTTC. Translated: CASTQGNYGYTF.

The V gene is TRBV6-1, the J gene TRBJ2-7; D is undetermined. Trimming took off 2 bases at V and 0 bases at J, with 5 bases between the two ends. CDR3 length: 13 residues. Germline V gene sequence: CDR1 MNHNS, CDR2 SASEGT. The CDR3 sequence is CASSEFISYEQYF. In DNA form, the CDR3 reads TGTGCCAGCAGTGAATTTATCTCCTACGAGCAGTACTTC.

The chain recombines TRBV2 with TRBJ2-3, with 11 bases fitting TRBD1. Per germline, CDR1 SNHLY and CDR2 FYNNEI. The V segment lost 7 bases and the J segment 1 base; nucleotides outside the gene matches: 10. The CDR3 is 17 amino acids. The CDR3 DNA reads as TGTGCCAGCACCCTGGGACAGGGGGTGATTGGCACAGATACGCAGTATTTT. Protein: CASTLGQGVIGTDTQYF.

The genes are TRBV5-1 and TRBJ2-6; tentatively, D is TRBD1 (6 bases). V was clipped by 4 bases and J by 2 bases, with 28 bases between them. The CDR3 has 21 amino acids. The germline gives CDR1 SGHRS, CDR2 YFSETQ. In DNA, the CDR3 is TGCGCCAGCAGCCCGACTGGGACAAGAGTTCGGCATCTCGCTGGGGCCAACGTCCTGACTTTC. Protein: CASSPTGTRVRHLAGANVLTF.

The J gene is TRBJ2-2, the V gene TRBV5-1; 9 nucleotides line up with TRBD2. Germline CDR1 is SGHRS and CDR2 is YFSETQ. This CDR3 is built from 16 residues. The V gene end was trimmed by 4 bases and the J gene end by 4 bases; junction bases not matched to a gene: 8. The CDR3 DNA reads as TGCGCCAGCAGCACCACGGGACTAGCAAGCACCGGGGAGCTGTTTTTT. Translated: CASSTTGLASTGELFF.

The chain recombines TRBV4-1 with TRBJ1-4; TRBD1 matches at 7 bases. V was clipped by 6 bases and J by 8 bases; unmatched bases: 12. This CDR3 region has 15 residues. Germline CDR1 is MGHRA and CDR2 is YSYEKL. DNA for the CDR3: TGCGCCAGCAGTTCCGGAGGGACAGTGGGCGAAAAACTGTTTTTT. It yields the protein CASSSGGTVGEKLFF.

This clone was counted only a few times. The chain couples TRBV6-5 to TRBJ1-2, with 8 bases that match TRBD1. V trimming: 5 bases; J trimming: 5 bases; junction bases outside the gene matches: 10. This CDR3 contains 15 residues. Germline V gene lookup returns CDR1 MNHEY and CDR2 SVGAGI. The CDR3 DNA reads as TGTGCCAGCAGTAGGTCGGGACAGGTGTATTATGGCTACACCTTC. As protein: CASSRSGQVYYGYTF.

This clone showed up just a few times. This chain uses TRBV5-1 with TRBJ2-7, with 7 bases matching TRBD1. CDR3 length: 17 amino acids. V shed 1 base, J shed 8 bases, and the junction held 18 bases outside the gene matches. Germline CDR1 SGHRS, CDR2 YFSETQ. The chain's CDR3 is CASSLSPLTGSQRKQYF. CDR3 nucleotides: TGCGCCAGCAGCTTGTCGCCCTTGACAGGGTCCCAGCGGAAGCAGTACTTC.

This sequence joins TRBV7-9 and TRBJ1-1, with 8 bases fitting TRBD1. The CDR3 covers 15 residues. V lost 5 bases to trimming and J lost 0 bases; unmatched junction nucleotides: 5. Germline assignment: CDR1 SEHNR and CDR2 FQNEAQ (reference sequence). The CDR3 loop reads CASSDATGVNTEAFF. CDR3 sequence (DNA): TGTGCCAGCAGCGATGCGACAGGGGTGAACACTGAAGCTTTCTTT.